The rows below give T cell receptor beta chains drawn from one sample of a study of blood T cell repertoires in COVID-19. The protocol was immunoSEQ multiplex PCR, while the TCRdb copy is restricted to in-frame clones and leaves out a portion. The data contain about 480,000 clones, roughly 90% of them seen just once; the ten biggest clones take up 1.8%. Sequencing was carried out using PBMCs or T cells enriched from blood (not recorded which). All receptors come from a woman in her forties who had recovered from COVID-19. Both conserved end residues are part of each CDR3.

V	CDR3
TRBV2	CASSEDRRINYGYTF
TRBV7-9	CASSSPGLYYEQYF
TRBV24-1	CATSEQDREGYTF
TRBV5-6	CASSQGASGIYNEQFF
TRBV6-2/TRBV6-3	CASSYQGRQETQYF
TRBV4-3	CASSQELLMTTEQFF
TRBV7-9	CASSTYPGQGIAYEQYF
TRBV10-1	CASSDAGGSTDTQYF
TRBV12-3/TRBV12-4	CATGRDEQYF
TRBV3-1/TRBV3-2	CASSQASAPNTGELFF
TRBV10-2	CASSDSNSPRGGYTF
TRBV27	CASSGGEGTYQPQHF
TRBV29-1	CSVSYRGRLKTEAFF
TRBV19	CASSIDRVPAYNEQFF
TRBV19	CASSSGSYEQYF
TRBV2	CASSEGEGGRAFF
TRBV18	CASSPGETGGSPLHF
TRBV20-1	CSARGGGAFF
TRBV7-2	CASSLAPTGTSGRAAQYF
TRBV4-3	CASSQEIGTSGMESGELFF
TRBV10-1	CASSEEATGLVYGYTF
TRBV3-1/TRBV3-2	CASSATSGGERYEQYF
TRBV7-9	CASSLLARTWTDTQYF
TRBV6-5	CASSSGLGPYEQFF
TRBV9	CASSEGVNSNQPQHF
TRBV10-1	CASSEGGTVNTEAFF
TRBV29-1	CSVVGGGRQHRYEQYF
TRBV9	CASSPRQGTGNEQFF
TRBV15	CATSRTTGGYTEAFF
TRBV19	CASSPLDRAWEKLFF
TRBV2	CASKGGTSTDTQYF
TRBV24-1	CATTAADNTEAFF
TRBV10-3	CAISPQGDTEAFF
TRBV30	CAWTRQETQYF
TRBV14	CASSQATRLARNEQFF
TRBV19	CASVNREPNRGGNQPQHF
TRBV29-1	CSVETGGTNEQFF
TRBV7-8	CASSRTSRPYNEQFF
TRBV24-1	CATSDPSQGSYTGELFF
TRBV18	CASSPEREAFF
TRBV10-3	CAIRLTAEGYTF
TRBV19	CASSISGTGYNEQFF
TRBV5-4	CASSAGGDGNQPQHF
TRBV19	CASSIRFLAGVGSYNEQFF
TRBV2	CASTITGEGGTEAFF
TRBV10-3	CAISLDRGTYEQYF
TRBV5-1	CASSLGSVGRETQYF
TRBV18	CASSPRTSGNDNEQFF
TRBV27	CASATGTSYNEQFF
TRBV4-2	CASSQELGGYGYTF
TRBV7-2	CASSLEGPSGVRDTQYF
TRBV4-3	CASSQDLAQPQHF
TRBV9	CASSGRQGADSPLHF
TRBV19	CASSAQRTVGSYEQYF
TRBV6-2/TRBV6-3	CASSWPAGNVLEQYF
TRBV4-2	CASSQDPRVGNTIYF
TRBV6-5	CASSYWGSGGQETQYF
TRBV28	CASSLSLREGSYEQYF